This T cell receptor beta chain was captured in a study of cytomegalovirus exposure and HLA in healthy donors (dated by TCRdb to 2017 to 2019). Background on the whole study: In an earlier analysis of 587 of the donors, around 300 Gb of sequence data and some 120 million unique TCR beta sequences from about 179 million T cells were reported. Roughly 300 gigabases of sequencing data and approximately 85 million unique TCR sequences were included in an early release covering about 700 HLA-typed donors. Of the roughly 420 genotyped donors, 80% to 90% were placed in the genetic ancestry cluster associated with self-reported Caucasian donors. The study was designed to test whether signatures of past pathogen exposure could be identified by cataloging public T cell receptors. The study used immunosequencing to profile the T cell repertoires of approximately 640 subjects and linked those repertoires to cytomegalovirus serostatus. A separate validation cohort of 100 to 150 different subjects was used in addition to the roughly 620-subject first cohort. To predict cytomegalovirus infection status, the study brought together high-throughput TCR immunosequencing, statistical association of individual TCRs with disease status, and machine learning. A later analysis re-analyzed previously published TCR beta repertoires from 550 to 700 donors and added high-resolution HLA genotyping to study TCR occurrence patterns. Rather than using new phenotypic data, the later analysis identified candidate immune exposures from TCR beta sequences and from how often those sequences occurred across donors. To decide whether each TCR beta V gene segment behaved as functional or pseudogenic, an earlier analysis of approximately 620 of the donors relied on high-throughput TCR beta sequencing. Donor age, sex, ethnicity and CMV serostatus were compiled together with the repertoire data. Genome-wide SNP genotypes for about 55% of the roughly 670 donors were used in a later genetic analysis, which treated that subset as a discovery cohort. All discovery cohort repertoires had been generated on a single sequencing platform. HLA typing included class I and class II loci at four-digit resolution. The number of typed donors differed by locus: about 629-630 for A, B, C, DRB1 and DQB1; some 500 for DQA1; about 600 for DPA1; and about 450 for DPB1. About five DR-DQ haplotypes were handled as single units for association and clustering, since linkage in the cohort was strong. Among about 370 genotyped donors of the cohort, an average of roughly 230,000 unique TCR beta nucleotide sequences was sequenced per donor, of which about 19% were non-productive.

The cohort comprised several hundred healthy bone marrow donors. All cohort members were sampled while nominally healthy, although unrecorded immune exposures were likely present. The donor tested CMV seropositive and was one of the 289 seropositive cohort members. Each donor provided a peripheral blood sample, and peripheral blood mononuclear cells were used for TCR beta sequencing. Genomic DNA extraction from the blood cell samples was performed with the Qiagen DNeasy Blood Extraction Kit. In the case of this clone: Its antigen target is currently unknown. Base qualities are not at hand, and no much larger clone is one base apart.

Results the study describes overall, beyond this receptor: This cohort had only TCR beta chains sequenced, and the lack of alpha or paired-chain data limited which features could be detected. A cluster of highly shared sequence variants was judged likely to be a technical artifact of the sequencing pipeline. Because counts were too low, 15 to 20 rarely observed V segments, including chromosome 9 orphons, were left out of the earlier analysis of 587 of the donors. According to a later genetic analysis, donors in an Asian-associated ancestry cluster had fewer N-insertions in productive TCRs than the approximately 630-donor mean. Specific HLA alleles were associated with 15,000 to 20,000 TCR beta sequences at a false discovery rate of 0.05 in a later analysis. In a later analysis, HLA-associated TCR beta chains were found to be more clonally expanded and to have lower generation probabilities than equally common non-associated chains. Broadly in line with IMGT annotations, most TCR beta V segments showed up in productive rearrangements about 87% or about 30% of the time in an earlier analysis of 450 to 600 of the donors. In a later analysis, several top co-occurrence clusters were reported to appear linked to parvovirus B19, influenza, CMV and Epstein-Barr virus. While some public TCRs were present in many individuals, most TCR sequences turned up only very rarely across donors. The authors suggested that the approach could potentially be extended to other disease states and immunological phenotypes. Some IMGT-functional V segments, including TRBV6-2 and TRBV6-3, could not be told apart with the 87-base-pair reads, so those segments were excluded. In a later analysis, TCR association rates were found to vary across HLA loci, with the most associated TCRs seen for DRB1 alleles and the fewest for HLA-C alleles. In a later analysis, most CMV-associated TCR beta chains were found to appear HLA-restricted, with HLA associations seemingly driven largely by CMV exposure. A further reported finding was that TCR beta sequences accurately predicted the HLA-A and HLA-B alleles for most subjects in the first cohort. In the study, some 160 TCR beta chains were listed as associated with cytomegalovirus. Three of the identified cytomegalovirus-associated TCR beta chains were confirmed in vitro to be specific for cytomegalovirus antigens. Presence/absence analyses assumed roughly uniform sequencing depth across donors, an assumption that may not hold. In a later genetic analysis, a missense DCLRE1C variant was associated with V-gene and J-gene trimming of TCR beta chains, and the association was replicated in an independent cohort. The classifier was reported to diagnose cytomegalovirus status with high specificity and sensitivity in both the original cohort and the validation cohort. The only immune exposure information available for the cohort was CMV serostatus. Correlated functional status among segregating V segments might reflect linkage disequilibrium, but an unknown experimental factor could not be ruled out. Assigning TCR associations to individual alleles was difficult when HLA alleles, especially DR and DQ, strongly co-occurred. Because HLA typing was unavailable for some donors at each locus, only the typed subset was used in association tests.

The cysteine opens and the phenylalanine closes a CDR3 of 18 amino acids. The DNA shown is the 54-base CDR3, in frame from base 1. The germline V gene yields SGHTA for CDR1 and FQGNSA for CDR2. The V end loses 5 bases and the J end loses 0 bases, and a stretch of 21 bases separates them. Receptor libraries were prepared by the immunoSEQ multiplex PCR assay. A mixture of 60 forward primers for TCR Vbeta segments and 13 reverse primers for TCR Jbeta segments was used in the multiplex PCR. Amplification of the CDR3 region of rearranged TCR beta genes was performed with a multiplex PCR assay on genomic DNA. Amplified TCR beta libraries were sequenced as 87-base-pair reads on the Illumina HiSeq System. The paper's processing steps were these. Across the 670 or so repertoires, a later analysis counted 75 million to 90 million unique TCR beta chains, roughly 11 million of which were shared by at least two donors. Raw reads were error-corrected and collapsed into unique sequences by a nearest-neighbor algorithm in which closely related sequences were merged to remove PCR and sequencing errors. CDR3 sequences were aligned to IMGT reference sequences to assign V, D and J gene segments. For a sequence to be retained, at least a six-nucleotide match to both a V gene segment and a J gene segment was required. Rearrangements were called productive when the CDR3 lacked stop codons and stayed in frame with V and J; all others were non-productive. CDR3 was defined according to IMGT convention as the region running from the second conserved V-encoded cysteine to the conserved J-encoded phenylalanine. In an earlier analysis of 550 to 650 of the donors, sequences lacking an unambiguous match to a single V gene segment were excluded. An earlier analysis of a few hundred of the donors called V segments functional above 56.7% productive rearrangements and segregating when the between-donor standard deviation exceeded 5%. A statistical classification framework was developed to diagnose cytomegalovirus status using the catalog of TCR beta chain sequences. In a later analysis, TCR nucleotide sequences were compared against IMGT/GENE-DB human TR gene sequences so that V and J genes could be assigned. A later analysis assigned CDR3 sequences and most-parsimonious VDJ recombination scenarios with the TCRdist pipeline. In a later analysis, every TCR beta chain was defined by the combination of its CDR3 amino acid sequence and its V-gene family, and reads without a unique V-gene family were dropped. As a way to deal with suspected cross-contamination and a sequencing artifact, a later analysis dropped approximately 590 nucleotide sequences that were highly shared and had low generation probability. In a later analysis, a clonal expansion index was calculated for each public chain from normalized within-repertoire ranks of inferred template counts. Generation probabilities in a later analysis came from a VDJ recombination model fitted to out-of-frame rearrangements, and those results were checked against IGoR. Hypergeometric tests were used in a later analysis to score TCR-TCR, TCR-HLA and TCR-CMV co-occurrence, with a repertoire-size bias correction applied to the TCR pairs. To estimate false discovery rates, a later analysis permuted the HLA or CMV assignments 20 times. In a later analysis, co-occurring TCRs were grouped using DBSCAN, with TCRdist sequence similarity added in when clustering inside HLA-allele-positive subsets. Repertoires with fewer than 30,000 or more than 120,000 public chains, plus five repertoires with anomalous nucleotide sharing, were excluded from co-occurrence clustering. Sourced from immuneACCESS, this table was stored by TCRdb with only in-frame sequences that have V and J called. A share of the clones is absent; for the studies checked, an unresolved V gene accounts for under half, and the remainder has no known explanation. V and J calls and clone size are as listed in that table; D and trimming were resolved from the DNA. This sample has 100,000 to 150,000 clones in its table, and about a sixth of those were observed once. In total, the top ten clones hold 2.9% of the sample.

Recombination connected TRBV7-2 to TRBJ2-3; the D gene is perhaps TRBD2, on 6 matching bases. The source material was PBMCs. The sequence was collected from a female donor in good health and CMV-seropositive. The nucleotide sequence reads as follows: TGTGCCAGCAGCCAGCTTACTCTGCGGGGTCCTAGCACAGATACGCAGTATTTT. It specifies CASSQLTLRGPSTDTQYF.